A selection of T cell receptor beta chains follows, all from one sample in a study of blood T cells in healthy people across ages. TCRdb fed the 5' RACE reads into MiXCR, producing one record per CDR3 protein. The sample yields 700,000 or so distinct CDR3 sequences, around a fifth seen once. Material for sequencing was blood. Every receptor here comes from a man in his 70s in good health. Both conserved end residues are part of each CDR3. The order of the fields is J gene, V gene, D gene, clone size, CDR3 DNA, CDR3 protein. The D gene is left open where the match is weak. Part of the rows lack a size; the others show once, few, many or a class for expanded clones.

TRBJ2-5	TRBV7-7	TRBD1	.	TGTGCCAGCAGCTTATTCCGCCAGGGGGCCGGGGAGACCCAGTACTTC	CASSLFRQGAGETQYF
TRBJ1-2	TRBV10-3	.	few	TGTGCCATCAACAAACGGACGGACAACTATGGCTACACCTTC	CAINKRTDNYGYTF
TRBJ2-1	TRBV12-3/TRBV12-4	TRBD1	few	TGTGCCAGCAGTTTCCCTGGACAGGGTTACTACAATGAGCAGTTCTTC	CASSFPGQGYYNEQFF
TRBJ2-1	TRBV10-3	TRBD1	few	TGTGCCATCAGTGACCCGGGACAGTGGGGCTCCTACAATGAGCAGTTCTTC	CAISDPGQWGSYNEQFF
TRBJ2-5	TRBV28	.	many	TGTGCCAGCAGTCGGGGAGAGACCCAGTACTTC	CASSRGETQYF
TRBJ1-3	TRBV20-1	.	few	TGCAGTGCTAGAGAACCGCGGGCAGGGAACACCATATATTTT	CSAREPRAGNTIYF
TRBJ1-6	TRBV7-9	TRBD1	few	TGTGCCAGCAGCCCCAGGACGAACCACAGGGGAGGTAATTCACCCCTCCACTTT	CASSPRTNHRGGNSPLHF
TRBJ1-1	TRBV7-9	TRBD1	few	TGTGCCAGCAGCTCAGGGGCCAAGGGGGCGACTGAAGCTTTCTTT	CASSSGAKGATEAFF
TRBJ2-2	TRBV6-1	TRBD1	.	TGTGCCAGCAGCAAATACGGGACAGGGAACACCGGGGAGCTGTTTTTT	CASSKYGTGNTGELFF
TRBJ1-5	TRBV12-3/TRBV12-4	.	few	TGTGCCAGCAAGTTGACCGGGACAAGGGATCAGCCCCAGCATTTT	CASKLTGTRDQPQHF
TRBJ2-7	TRBV12-3/TRBV12-4	.	many	TGTGCCAGCAGTTTGGGTTCGGGAACCTACGAGCAGTACTTC	CASSLGSGTYEQYF
TRBJ2-2	TRBV5-8	.	few	TGTGCCAGCAGCTTGGCCGTCGGCAGGCTGTTTTTT	CASSLAVGRLFF
TRBJ1-1	TRBV12-3/TRBV12-4	.	many	TGTGCCAGCTCCCCCCGAGGAACTGAAGCTTTCTTT	CASSPRGTEAFF
TRBJ2-1	TRBV28	TRBD2	.	TGTGCCAGCAGATTGAGCGGGAGTGGAAGCAATGAGCAGTTCTTC	CASRLSGSGSNEQFF
TRBJ2-3	TRBV12-3/TRBV12-4	TRBD2	few	TGTGCCAGCAGTCCTAGGACTAGAGGCACAGATACGCAGTATTTT	CASSPRTRGTDTQYF
TRBJ1-1	TRBV7-9	.	few	TGTGCCAGCAGCCCAACAGTGGGGGGGATGAACACTGAAGCTTTCTTT	CASSPTVGGMNTEAFF
TRBJ2-7	TRBV12-3/TRBV12-4	.	.	TGTGCCAGCAGTTTAGCTCAGGACAGTGACTACGTGGGAGAGCAGTACTTC	CASSLAQDSDYVGEQYF
TRBJ2-5	TRBV20-1	TRBD1	.	TGCAGTACCTCCCCAGGGCGCAGGGGGAAGGTGGAGACCCAGTACTTC	CSTSPGRRGKVETQYF
TRBJ2-5	TRBV20-1	.	few	TGCAGTGCTAGTGAAATGGAGGGTCGAGAAGAGCAGTACTTC	CSASEMEGREEQYF
TRBJ2-3	TRBV20-1	TRBD2	.	TGCAGTGCTAGAGACGGGAGGGATACGCAGTATTTT	CSARDGRDTQYF
TRBJ2-3	TRBV19	TRBD1	.	TGTGCCAGTAGTCCTCGGGACAGGGGAGAGGATACGCAGTATTTT	CASSPRDRGEDTQYF
TRBJ1-1	TRBV29-1	.	few	TGCAGCGTTGTCGGCCACATGAACACTGAAGCTTTCTTT	CSVVGHMNTEAFF
TRBJ1-1	TRBV5-1	TRBD1	few	TGCGCCAGCACCATAGGGGGCGGGGGCACTGAAGCTTTCTTT	CASTIGGGGTEAFF
TRBJ2-3	TRBV5-6	.	.	TGTGCCAGCAGTTCCACAATTGGCGGGAAGGACACAGATACGCAGTATTTT	CASSSTIGGKDTDTQYF
TRBJ2-3	TRBV29-1	.	.	TGCAGCGGTCTATATCCCACAGATACGCAGTATTTT	CSGLYPTDTQYF
TRBJ1-1	TRBV7-9	.	.	TGTGCCAGCAGGGGAACAGGCATGAACACTGAAGCTTTCTTT	CASRGTGMNTEAFF
TRBJ1-6	TRBV4-3	.	.	TGCGCCAGCAGCCAAAGTGGGGGACACTTATCACCCCTCCACTTT	CASSQSGGHLSPLHF
TRBJ2-7	TRBV12-3/TRBV12-4	.	few	TGTGCCAGCAGCCCTGACGAAAAAGGTTACGAGCAGTACTTC	CASSPDEKGYEQYF
TRBJ1-2	TRBV15	.	.	TGTGCCACCAGCAGAGATCTACAAAGCAGCTATGGCTACACCTTC	CATSRDLQSSYGYTF
TRBJ2-7	TRBV29-1	.	once	TGCAGCGGAGGAAACTACGAGCAGTACTTC	CSGGNYEQYF
TRBJ2-1	TRBV30	.	few	TGTGCCTGGAGTCCCCTTGGAGCTAGCTCCTACAATGAGCAGTTCTTC	CAWSPLGASSYNEQFF
TRBJ2-5	TRBV12-3/TRBV12-4	.	many	TGTGCCAGCAGTTTAGAGCGTGTGGAGACCCAGTACTTC	CASSLERVETQYF
TRBJ1-1	TRBV7-8	.	once	TGTGCCAGCAGCACCACCGGGGGACAGAACACTGAAGCTTTCTTT	CASSTTGGQNTEAFF
TRBJ1-5	TRBV20-1	.	few	TGCAGTGCTACTCCCCTCCGGAACGGGGTCCAGGGCACAGATACGCAGCATTTT	CSATPLRNGVQGTDTQHF
TRBJ2-2	TRBV3-1	.	few	TGTGCCAGCAGCCAAGCCCGGTCTACCGGGGAGCTGTTTTTT	CASSQARSTGELFF
TRBJ2-5	TRBV5-1	.	.	TGCGCCAGCACCCAACGTTGGGTAGCTGGTATGAAGACCCAGTACTTC	CASTQRWVAGMKTQYF
TRBJ1-4	TRBV7-9	.	few	TGTGCCACTCCCCCGGCCGAGGCAACTAATGAAAAACTGTTTTTT	CATPPAEATNEKLFF
TRBJ1-1	TRBV12-3/TRBV12-4	.	few	TGTGCCAGCAGTTTGGGGGGCGCGCGCACTGAAGCTTTCTTT	CASSLGGARTEAFF
TRBJ1-1	TRBV12-3/TRBV12-4	.	many	TGTGCCAGCAGTTTTGGGTCCCTTGAAGCTTTCTTT	CASSFGSLEAFF
TRBJ2-1	TRBV28	TRBD1	.	TGTGCCAGCTGGGGCGCAGACAGGGCCCATGAGCAGTTCTTC	CASWGADRAHEQFF
TRBJ2-7	TRBV3-1	.	few	TGTGCCAGCAGCGGTTACAACGAGCAGTACTTC	CASSGYNEQYF
TRBJ2-3	TRBV10-3	TRBD2	few	TGTGCCACCGGGACTATGGGGGCAGATACGCAGTATTTT	CATGTMGADTQYF
TRBJ2-4	TRBV2	.	many	TGTGCCAGCAGTAACGACAGCCCCAATAGGCACATTCAGTACTTC	CASSNDSPNRHIQYF
TRBJ1-1	TRBV18	TRBD1	few	TGTGCCAGCTCACCACCGCGGGGACAGGTTATGTTCACTGAAGCTTTCTTT	CASSPPRGQVMFTEAFF
TRBJ1-1	TRBV6-1	.	.	TGTGCCAGCAGGGGGACGTTAACTGAAGCTTTCTTT	CASRGTLTEAFF
TRBJ2-3	TRBV5-1	.	.	TGCGCCAGCAGCTTCCTGACAGGAGACACAGATACGCAGTATTTT	CASSFLTGDTDTQYF
TRBJ2-1	TRBV11-2	TRBD2	few	TGTGCCAGCAGCTTACAGGGACTAGCGGACAATGAGCAGTTCTTC	CASSLQGLADNEQFF
TRBJ2-3	TRBV12-3/TRBV12-4	.	many	TGTGCCAGCAGTTTGTTAGCGGCCAGCACAGATACGCAGTATTTT	CASSLLAASTDTQYF
TRBJ2-3	TRBV12-3/TRBV12-4	TRBD2	few	TGTGCCAGCAGTTTGAGTTTGGGTAGCGGGACCCTCGACACAGATACGCAGTATTTT	CASSLSLGSGTLDTDTQYF
TRBJ2-3	TRBV3-1	.	.	TGTGCCAGCAGCCAAGAATGGAGCACAGATACGCAGTATTTT	CASSQEWSTDTQYF
TRBJ1-2	TRBV20-1	.	few	TGCAGTGCTAGAGATCGGGCAGTAGGGAACTATGGCTACACCTTC	CSARDRAVGNYGYTF
TRBJ1-2	TRBV27	.	.	TGTGCCAGCACCTCGACACCGAACTATGGCTACACCTTC	CASTSTPNYGYTF
TRBJ2-3	TRBV20-1	.	many	TGCAGTGCTACCTCCAGCAGGGGGGCAGATACGCAGTATTTT	CSATSSRGADTQYF